This T cell receptor beta chain emerged from a study of shared clonotypes between healthy human individuals. Losses at the gene ends were 5 bases for V and 2 bases for J; bases not matched to a gene: 7. Per the germline V gene, CDR1 is SGHAT and CDR2 is FQNNGV. The CDR3 has 15 amino acids. Only in-frame clones appear in the TCRdb table, and some are missing; sequencing was by immunoSEQ multiplex PCR. The table lists about half a million clones, about four fifths of them singletons. The chain links TRBV11-2 to TRBJ2-7, with 9 bases lining up with TRBD1. Sequencing input: PBMCs. This clonotype was obtained from a woman between 40 and 50 years old in good health. Some clones in this sample may be carry-over from other donors' samples. The CDR3 nucleotides read TGTGCCAGCAGCCCAGGGACAGGGCCGACCTACGAGCAGTACTTC. This codes for CASSPGTGPTYEQYF.